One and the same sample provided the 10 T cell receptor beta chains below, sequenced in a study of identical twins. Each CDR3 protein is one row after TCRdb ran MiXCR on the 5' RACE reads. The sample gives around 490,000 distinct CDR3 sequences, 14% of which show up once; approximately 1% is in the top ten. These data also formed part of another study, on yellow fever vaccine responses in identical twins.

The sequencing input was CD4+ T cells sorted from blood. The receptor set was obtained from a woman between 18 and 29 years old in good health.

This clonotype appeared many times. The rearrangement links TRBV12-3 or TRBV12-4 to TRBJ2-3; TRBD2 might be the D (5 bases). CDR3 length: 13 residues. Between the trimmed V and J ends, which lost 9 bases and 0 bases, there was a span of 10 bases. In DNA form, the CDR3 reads TGTGCCAGTCACGGGGTGAGCACAGATACGCAGTATTTT. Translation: CASHGVSTDTQYF.

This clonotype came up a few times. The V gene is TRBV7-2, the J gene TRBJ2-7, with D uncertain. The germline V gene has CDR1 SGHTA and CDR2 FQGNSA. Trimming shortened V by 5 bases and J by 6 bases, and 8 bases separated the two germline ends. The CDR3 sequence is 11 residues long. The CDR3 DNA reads TGTGCCAGCAGCCCGGCAACCGAGCAGTACTTC. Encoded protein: CASSPATEQYF.

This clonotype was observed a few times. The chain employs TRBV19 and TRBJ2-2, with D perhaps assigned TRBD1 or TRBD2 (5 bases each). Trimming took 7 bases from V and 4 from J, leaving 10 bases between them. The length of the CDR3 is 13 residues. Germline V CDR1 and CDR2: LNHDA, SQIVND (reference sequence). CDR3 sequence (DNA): TGTGCCAGTAAGGTCGGGACCACCGGGGAGCTGTTTTTT. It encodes CASKVGTTGELFF.

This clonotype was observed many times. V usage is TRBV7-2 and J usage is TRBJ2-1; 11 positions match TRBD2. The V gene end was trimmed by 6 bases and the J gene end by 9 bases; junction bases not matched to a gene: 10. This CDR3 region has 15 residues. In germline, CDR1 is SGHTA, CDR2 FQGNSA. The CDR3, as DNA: TGTGCCAGCAGGGTGGGGCTAGCGGGAGGTGGTGAGCAGTTCTTC. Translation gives CASRVGLAGGGEQFF.

Here the CDR3 reads CATSGRGGEQFF. Here the CDR3 DNA reads TGTGCCACCAGTGGGAGGGGAGGTGAGCAGTTCTTC. The genes are TRBV24-1 and TRBJ2-1, with D maybe TRBD2 (6 bases). Germline-derived CDR1 and CDR2 are KGHDR and SFDVKD. The V end was cut by 5 bases, the J end by 9 bases, with 10 bases between. The CDR3 runs to 12 residues.

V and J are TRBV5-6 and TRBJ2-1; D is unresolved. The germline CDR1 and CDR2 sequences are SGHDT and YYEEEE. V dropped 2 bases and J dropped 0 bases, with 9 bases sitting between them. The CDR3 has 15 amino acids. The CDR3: CASSFAAVSYNEQFF. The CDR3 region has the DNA TGTGCCAGCAGCTTCGCGGCAGTCTCCTACAATGAGCAGTTCTTC.

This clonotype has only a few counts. DNA for the CDR3: TGTGCCAGCAGTCTTACAGGGCGTGGAAACACCATATATTTT. Amino acid sequence: CASSLTGRGNTIYF. V is TRBV3-1 and J is TRBJ1-3; weak D call: TRBD1 (6 bases). V was clipped by 6 bases and J by 3 bases, with 12 bases between them. Germline loops: CDR1 LGHDT, CDR2 YNNKEL (reference sequence). This CDR3 contains 14 residues.

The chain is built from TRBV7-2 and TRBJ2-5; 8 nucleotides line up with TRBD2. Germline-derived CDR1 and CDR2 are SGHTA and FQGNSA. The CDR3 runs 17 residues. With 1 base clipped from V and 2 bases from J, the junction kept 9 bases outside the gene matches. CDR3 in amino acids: CASSLGGVAGQQETQYF. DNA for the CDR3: TGTGCCAGCAGCTTAGGCGGGGTAGCGGGACAACAAGAGACCCAGTACTTC.

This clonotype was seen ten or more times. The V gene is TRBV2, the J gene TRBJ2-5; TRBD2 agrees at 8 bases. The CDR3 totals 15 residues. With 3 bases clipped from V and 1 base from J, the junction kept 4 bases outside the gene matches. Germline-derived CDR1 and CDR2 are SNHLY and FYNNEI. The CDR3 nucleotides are TGTGCCAGCAGTGATCAGCTAGCGGGCCAAGAGACCCAGTACTTC. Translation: CASSDQLAGQETQYF.

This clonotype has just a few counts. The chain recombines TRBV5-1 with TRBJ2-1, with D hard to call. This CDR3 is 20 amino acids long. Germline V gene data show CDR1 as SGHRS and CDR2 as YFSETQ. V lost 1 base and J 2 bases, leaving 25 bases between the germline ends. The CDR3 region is CASSLNGLVPSEVPYNEQFF. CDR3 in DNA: TGCGCCAGCAGCTTGAACGGGCTAGTCCCCAGCGAGGTCCCCTACAATGAGCAGTTCTTC.